These 28 T cell receptor beta chains came from one sample sequenced in a study of shared clonotypes between healthy human individuals. Produced via immunoSEQ multiplex PCR; TCRdb's table is partial and in-frame only. The profile covers some 2,000,000 clones, with approximately 95% appearing a single time and 0.1% to 0.15% taken by the ten largest. Sequencing was done on a sample of naive CD4+ T cells sorted from blood. The subset here: CD45RA+ positively selected. Receptors were obtained from a man between 18 and 35 years old in good health.

This chain uses TRBV9 with TRBJ1-1; TRBD1 aligns across 8 bases. J gave up 7 bases and V 4 bases, and 15 bases lay outside the gene matches. In germline, CDR1 is SGDLS, CDR2 YYNGEE. The CDR3 covers 16 residues. CDR3 loop: CASSPRGRGRGDEAFF. The CDR3 region has the DNA TGTGCCAGCAGCCCCCGCGGCAGGGGGCGCGGGGATGAAGCTTTCTTT.

This clone appeared once. The genes are TRBV5-5 and TRBJ2-2; 7 bases align to TRBD2. V lost 6 bases to trimming and J lost 4 bases; unmatched junction nucleotides: 9. The CDR3 totals 15 residues. CDR1 and CDR2 from the germline V gene are SGHKS and YYEKEE (reference sequence). CDR3 nucleotide sequence: TGTGCCAGCATCCCCGGGAGGCCCGGCACCGGGGAGCTGTTTTTT. It is translated as CASIPGRPGTGELFF.

V gene TRBV6-6 combines with J gene TRBJ1-4; D remains ambiguous. The CDR3 spans 15 residues. V lost 0 bases, J lost 7 bases, and 12 bases lay in between. CDR1 and CDR2 from the germline V gene are MNHNY and SVGAGI (reference sequence). The CDR3 region has the DNA TGTGCCAGCAGTTACTCGGGGAGTCTGGGTGAAAAACTGTTTTTT. It codes for CASSYSGSLGEKLFF.

The chain uses TRBV7-2 and TRBJ1-6; D not resolved. V was trimmed by 3 bases and J by 12 bases, leaving 12 bases between them. The CDR3 sequence is 13 residues long. Germline V gene lookup returns CDR1 SGHTA and CDR2 FQGNSA. CDR3 nucleotides: TGTGCCAGCAGCTTTACCTCGGACGGACCCCTCCACTTT. Its protein product is CASSFTSDGPLHF.

V usage is TRBV2 and J usage is TRBJ2-5; D not certain. CDR3 length: 14 residues. Germline V gives CDR1 SNHLY, CDR2 FYNNEI. Trimming took 8 bases from V and 5 from J, leaving 18 bases between them. CDR3 DNA: TGTGCCAGCGGTAAAAACGGAGAGGTTGAGACCCAGTACTTC. Its translation is CASGKNGEVETQYF. Combining the CDR3 with reference TRBV2 and TRBJ2-5 gives the whole variable domain EPEVTQTPSHQVTQMGQEVILRCVPISNHLYFYWYRQILGQKVEFLVSFYNNEISEKSEIFDDQFSVERPDGSNFTLKIRSTKLEDSAMYFCASGKNGEVETQYFGPGTRLLVL.

The chain carries TRBV2 and TRBJ2-5; D possibly corresponds to TRBD2 (6 bases). Trimming removed 8 bases at V and 5 bases at J, with 18 bases between. CDR1 is SNHLY and CDR2 is FYNNEI in the germline V gene. The CDR3 runs 14 residues. CDR3 amino acids: CASGSGLSGETQYF. The CDR3 nucleotides are TGTGCCAGCGGCTCGGGACTTTCGGGCGAGACCCAGTACTTC. The full variable domain, its missing parts supplied by reference TRBV2 and TRBJ2-5, is EPEVTQTPSHQVTQMGQEVILRCVPISNHLYFYWYRQILGQKVEFLVSFYNNEISEKSEIFDDQFSVERPDGSNFTLKIRSTKLEDSAMYFCASGSGLSGETQYFGPGTRLLVL.

This chain links TRBV5-4 with TRBJ2-1; D not resolved. The CDR3 has 13 amino acids. Trimming shortened V by 2 bases and J by 9 bases, and 12 bases separated the two germline ends. From germline, CDR1 is SGHNT and CDR2 YYREEE (reference sequence). The DNA for the CDR3 is TGTGCCAGCAGCTTTCGCGAAAGCAGTGAGCAGTTCTTC. It yields the protein CASSFRESSEQFF.

This chain links TRBV4-2 with TRBJ2-2, with TRBD1 identical over 8 bases. This CDR3 is 14 amino acids long. CDR1 and CDR2 (germline): LGHNA, YNFKEQ. V trimming: 4 bases; J trimming: 5 bases; junction bases outside the gene matches: 3. The CDR3 loop reads CASSRTGTTGELFF. CDR3 nucleotides: TGTGCCAGCAGCCGGACAGGGACTACCGGGGAGCTGTTTTTT.

The V gene is TRBV10-3, the J gene TRBJ2-7, with 9 bases matching TRBD2. There are 14 residues in the CDR3. V trimming: 3 bases; J trimming: 6 bases; junction bases outside the gene matches: 6. Germline assignment: CDR1 ENHRY and CDR2 SYGVKD. CDR3 loop: CAISDRLAGREQYF. For the CDR3, the DNA is TGTGCCATCAGTGACAGGCTAGCGGGACGCGAGCAGTACTTC.

The chain is built from TRBV7-2 and TRBJ2-5; no reliable D call. The CDR3 length is 15 residues. The germline V gene has CDR1 SGHTA and CDR2 FQGNSA. Trimming removed 2 bases at V and 3 bases at J, with 13 bases between. The CDR3 is CASSLFTPGKETQYF. The CDR3, as DNA: TGTGCCAGCAGCTTATTTACTCCCGGAAAAGAGACCCAGTACTTC.

The chain combines TRBV5-5 with TRBJ2-1; D possibly matches TRBD1 or TRBD2 (5 bases each). V was trimmed by 1 base and J by 10 bases, leaving 12 bases between them. There are 13 residues in the CDR3. CDR1 SGHKS and CDR2 YYEKEE come from the germline V gene (reference sequence). CDR3 DNA: TGTGCCAGCAGCTTGAAGACCGGGACGGAGCAGTTCTTC. It encodes CASSLKTGTEQFF.

The chain joins TRBV6-1 to TRBJ2-7; D remains ambiguous. The germline V gene encodes CDR1 MNHNS and CDR2 SASEGT. Trimming pared 5 bases from V and 2 bases from J, leaving 16 bases between. The CDR3 length is 15 residues. In nucleotides, the CDR3 is TGTGCCAGCAGTCAAACGAGGAGACGAACCTACGAGCAGTACTTC. Protein product: CASSQTRRRTYEQYF.

This clone has only one observation. J is TRBJ2-7 and V is TRBV10-2; 8 bases are a match to TRBD1. The ends lost 2 bases at V and 3 bases at J; junction bases unmatched: 3. The length of the CDR3 is 14 residues. Germline CDR1 is WSHSY and CDR2 is SAAADI. This CDR3 reads CASSEGQGNYEQYF. Here the CDR3 DNA reads TGCGCCAGCAGTGAGGGACAGGGAAACTACGAGCAGTACTTC.

V and J are TRBV6-1 and TRBJ1-5; D ambiguous. The CDR3 totals 13 residues. V shed 0 bases and J shed 6 bases, with 6 bases lying between them. Germline CDR1 MNHNS, CDR2 SASEGT. This chain's CDR3 is CASSEARAQPQHF. The CDR3 nucleotides are TGTGCCAGCAGTGAAGCGAGAGCTCAGCCCCAGCATTTT.

The V and J genes are TRBV18 and TRBJ1-5; no clear D gene. Germline loops: CDR1 KGHSH, CDR2 LQKENI. This CDR3 is built from 10 residues. The V gene lost 11 bases and the J gene lost 4 bases, with 6 bases spanning the gap. The CDR3 is CARGNQPQHF. CDR3 nucleotide sequence: TGTGCCCGGGGTAATCAGCCCCAGCATTTT.

This sequence joins TRBV7-2 and TRBJ2-7; 8 bases map to TRBD1. The CDR3 has 15 residues. Germline trimming cut 4 bases from V and 1 base from J; bases unmatched to any gene: 6. The germline V gene has CDR1 SGHTA and CDR2 FQGNSA. CDR3 sequence reads: CASSSRTGISYEQYF. In DNA, the CDR3 is TGTGCCAGCAGCTCCCGGACAGGGATATCCTACGAGCAGTACTTC.

This clone showed up just once. The rearrangement joins TRBV4-2 to TRBJ2-5; the match to TRBD2 covers 13 bases. Trimming took 3 bases from V and 1 from J; bases not matched to a gene: 5. The length of the CDR3 is 17 residues. Germline values: CDR1 LGHNA, CDR2 YNFKEQ. The CDR3 here is CASSQEGLAGVQETQYF. CDR3 sequence (DNA): TGTGCCAGCAGCCAGGAAGGACTAGCGGGGGTCCAAGAGACCCAGTACTTC.

This clone showed up just once. The chain recombines TRBV15 with TRBJ2-3; tentatively, D is TRBD2 (6 bases). The germline CDR1 and CDR2 sequences are LNHNV and YYDKDF (reference sequence). There are 14 residues in the CDR3. The V and J ends lost 8 bases and 7 bases respectively, with 19 bases between them. The chain's CDR3 is CATARDWSSNTQYF. The CDR3 nucleotides are TGTGCCACCGCCCGGGACTGGTCCTCAAATACGCAGTATTTT.

This rearrangement joins TRBV9 to TRBJ1-2; no clear D gene. V was trimmed by 3 bases and J by 7 bases, leaving 22 bases between them. The CDR3 has 16 residues. CDR1 and CDR2 (germline): SGDLS, YYNGEE. The CDR3 sequence: CASSALGRAPPGGYTF. Here the CDR3 DNA reads TGTGCCAGCAGCGCACTGGGGAGGGCCCCACCAGGTGGCTACACCTTC.

A word on this clone: The same CDR3 arises from other DNA sequences in this sample as well. The rearrangement links TRBV30 to TRBJ1-2; weak D call: TRBD1 (5 bases). This CDR3 contains 14 residues. Germline V CDR1 and CDR2: GTSNPN, SVGIG (reference sequence). V was cut by 1 base and J by 0 bases, with 9 bases left in between. The CDR3 loop reads CAWSESTANYGYTF. The DNA of the CDR3 is TGTGCCTGGAGTGAATCGACAGCTAACTATGGCTACACCTTC.

The rearrangement joins TRBV5-4 to TRBJ2-2; D unresolved. This CDR3 comprises 14 residues. The V end lost 0 bases, the J end lost 10 bases, and 13 bases lay between the germline ends. Looked up from germline, CDR1 is SGHNT and CDR2 is YYREEE (reference sequence). CDR3 sequence (DNA): TGTGCCAGCAGCTTGGACTCGACCTTTGTGGAGCTGTTTTTT. Translation gives CASSLDSTFVELFF.

V is TRBV6-6 and J is TRBJ2-2, with TRBD1 matching 7 bases. J was trimmed by 3 bases and V by 5 bases; bases with no gene match: 6. The CDR3 runs 15 residues. In germline, CDR1 is MNHNY, CDR2 SVGAGI (reference sequence). The CDR3 nucleotides are TGTGCCAGCAGTGACAGGGTGCCCCACACCGGGGAGCTGTTTTTT. It specifies CASSDRVPHTGELFF.

V is TRBV4-3 and J is TRBJ1-4; D might be TRBD1 (5 bases). Germline assignment: CDR1 LGHNA and CDR2 YSLEER. V was cut by 4 bases and J by 8 bases, with 17 bases left in between. The CDR3 has 15 residues. Here the CDR3 DNA reads TGCGCCAGCAGCCTCACCGGGGGTGAGGAGGAAAAACTGTTTTTT. Translated, it gives CASSLTGGEEEKLFF.

V gene TRBV10-3 combines with J gene TRBJ2-7; possibly TRBD1 or TRBD2 for D (6 bases each). CDR3 size: 13 residues. V lost 10 bases to trimming and J lost 4 bases, with 17 bases between them. CDR1 is ENHRY, CDR2 SYGVKD, per germline. CDR3 DNA sequence: TGTGCCACTAGGGCAGGGGACTTATACGAGCAGTACTTC. It encodes CATRAGDLYEQYF.

This clone was observed a single time. The chain recombines TRBV27 with TRBJ2-7, with 9 bases lining up with TRBD2. V shed 6 bases, J shed 2 bases, and the junction held 5 bases outside the gene matches. The V gene's germline CDR1 is MNHEY and CDR2 SMNVEV (reference sequence). The CDR3 loop spans 14 amino acids. Here the CDR3 reads CASRESGRTYEQYF. In DNA, the CDR3 is TGTGCCAGCAGGGAGAGCGGGAGGACCTACGAGCAGTACTTC.

The V gene is TRBV6-1, the J gene TRBJ2-7; TRBD1 aligns across 8 bases. This CDR3 has 15 amino acids. CDR1 MNHNS and CDR2 SASEGT come from the germline V gene. The junction had 13 bases not matched to a gene; V was cut back by 3 bases and J by 9 bases. The CDR3 DNA reads as TGTGCCAGCAGTGATGGACAGGGTTGGGCACGATGGCAGTACTTC. The encoded protein is CASSDGQGWARWQYF.

The CDR3 here is CASTATGAGNTIYF. The DNA of the CDR3 is TGTGCCAGCACCGCGACAGGGGCTGGAAACACCATATATTTT. The chain is built from TRBV5-4 and TRBJ1-3, with 8 bases identical to TRBD1. Per germline, CDR1 SGHNT and CDR2 YYREEE (reference sequence). The CDR3 sequence is 14 residues long. V lost 6 bases, J lost 2 bases, and 4 bases stayed unmatched.

V and J are TRBV6-6 and TRBJ2-1; D unclear. CDR1 is MNHNY and CDR2 is SVGAGI in the germline V gene (reference sequence). Trimming removed 8 bases from V and 3 bases from J, with 14 bases in between. This CDR3 is built from 14 residues. CDR3 sequence reads: CASGGRTDYNEQFF. The CDR3 DNA follows: TGTGCCAGCGGTGGAAGGACCGACTACAATGAGCAGTTCTTC.